A single T cell receptor (beta chain) is shown here with its context. What it binds is unknown. Terminally differentiated effector memory CD45RA+ cells were excluded from the naive CD8 cells, which were CD45RO-negative and positively selected for CCR7. Trimming pared 5 bases from V and 2 bases from J, leaving 18 bases between. This CDR3 has 16 amino acids. Germline loops: CDR1 MNHEY, CDR2 SMNVEV (reference sequence). The data were produced by immunoSEQ multiplex PCR, yet TCRdb's version contains in-frame clones alone and is incomplete. The table lists more than 2 million clones, approximately 94% of them singletons. This sample is drawn from a study of shared clonotypes between healthy human individuals. Study results and limitations: With several donors compared, 4% to 5% of naive CD4 clonotypes were shared. The study sampled only blood, and tissue repertoires likely differ.

This chain joins TRBV27 and TRBJ1-2; D might be TRBD1 (6 bases). Sequences were obtained from naive CD8+ T cells sorted from blood. This receptor was taken from a man aged 18 to 35 in good health. CDR3 DNA sequence: TGTGCCAGCAGTCCGATAAGGACAGATAACAACTATGGCTACACCTTC. This encodes CASSPIRTDNNYGYTF.